A single sample gave rise to the 10 T cell receptor beta chains below, sequenced in a study of shared clonotypes between healthy human individuals. Some clones are missing from TCRdb's copy, which holds only in-frame ones; the method was immunoSEQ multiplex PCR. The sample includes about 2.4 million clones, over 85% of them seen just once. Sequencing was performed on naive CD4+ T cells from PBMCs. Subset of the sample: CD45RA+ positively selected. These receptor sequences come from a man aged 18-30 years in good health. Some clones in this sample may be carry-over from other donors' samples.

The genes are TRBV5-1 and TRBJ2-7; 7 nucleotides align to TRBD2. Germline-derived CDR1 and CDR2 are SGHRS and YFSETQ. CDR3 size: 15 residues. Germline trimming cut 0 bases from V and 2 bases from J; bases unmatched to any gene: 5. The CDR3 protein is CASSLGGSSPYEQYF. In DNA, the CDR3 is TGCGCCAGCAGCTTGGGCGGGAGTAGTCCCTACGAGCAGTACTTC.

The gene calls are TRBV10-3 and TRBJ1-1, with 11 positions matching TRBD1. Trimming took 10 bases from V and 3 from J; bases not matched to a gene: 4. The CDR3 covers 13 residues. Germline loops: CDR1 ENHRY, CDR2 SYGVKD. The chain's CDR3 is CASRDRGDTEAFF. Written as DNA, the CDR3 is TGTGCCAGCCGGGACAGGGGGGACACTGAAGCTTTCTTT.

This clone was recorded once. CDR3 amino acids: CASSPAGISNGNTIYF. As DNA, the CDR3 is TGTGCCAGCAGCCCAGCGGGAATCAGCAACGGAAACACCATATATTTT. This rearrangement joins TRBV11-2 to TRBJ1-3, with D hard to call. The CDR3 runs to 16 residues. Trimming shortened V by 5 bases and J by 4 bases, and 18 bases separated the two germline ends. The germline CDR1 and CDR2 sequences are SGHAT and FQNNGV.

V and J are TRBV7-2 and TRBJ2-7; 11 bases are shared with TRBD2. The CDR3 totals 18 residues. Germline CDR1 reads SGHTA; CDR2 reads FQGNSA. The trim removed 5 bases at V and 1 base at J, leaving 13 bases unmatched. The CDR3 loop is CASSPRLAGKGGSYEQYF. The DNA of the CDR3 is TGTGCCAGCAGCCCAAGACTAGCGGGGAAAGGGGGATCCTACGAGCAGTACTTC.

This clone was detected once. The chain combines TRBV28 with TRBJ2-5; 7 nucleotides line up with TRBD1. CDR1 is MDHEN and CDR2 is SYDVKM in the germline V gene. The CDR3 has 18 residues. The V and J ends lost 7 bases and 0 bases, in that order; junction bases with no gene match: 17. The DNA of the CDR3 is TGTGCCAGCACGCCAAGGGGGCGAAGGGGTATTGACCAAGAGACCCAGTACTTC. Encoded protein: CASTPRGRRGIDQETQYF.

The genes are TRBV27 and TRBJ2-4; 7 bases are a match to TRBD1. Germline assignment: CDR1 MNHEY and CDR2 SMNVEV (reference sequence). CDR3 length equals 15 residues. The ends lost 5 bases at V and 1 base at J; junction bases unmatched: 5. CDR3 amino acids: CASSPQQGAKNIQYF. In DNA form, the CDR3 reads TGTGCCAGCAGTCCTCAACAGGGGGCCAAAAACATTCAGTACTTC.

This chain links TRBV6-6 with TRBJ2-7; 7 bases fit TRBD1. The length of the CDR3 is 14 residues. The V gene end was trimmed by 2 bases and the J gene end by 4 bases; junction bases not matched to a gene: 5. Germline loops: CDR1 MNHNY, CDR2 SVGAGI (reference sequence). Here the CDR3 reads CASSYDGQVYEQYF. CDR3 nucleotides: TGTGCCAGCAGTTACGACGGACAGGTGTACGAGCAGTACTTC.

The chain joins TRBV27 to TRBJ2-7; 8 bases map to TRBD2. The CDR3 extends over 16 amino acids. CDR1 and CDR2 from the germline V gene are MNHEY and SMNVEV (reference sequence). V was clipped by 3 bases and J by 6 bases; unmatched bases: 13. CDR3 sequence (DNA): TGTGCCAGCAGTTTTTCCTCCCCATCTAGCGGGCTCGAGCAGTACTTC. Translating it yields CASSFSSPSSGLEQYF.

V is TRBV18 and J is TRBJ1-5; a weak D match, TRBD1 (5 bases). CDR1 and CDR2 from the germline V gene are KGHSH and LQKENI. V lost 0 bases, J lost 6 bases, and 15 bases lay in between. CDR3 size: 16 residues. CDR3 residues: CASSPPSQGIFQPQHF. CDR3 DNA: TGTGCCAGCTCACCACCTTCCCAGGGAATTTTTCAGCCCCAGCATTTT.

This chain joins TRBV6-6 and TRBJ1-1, with D possibly being TRBD1 (5 bases). Looked up from germline, CDR1 is MNHNY and CDR2 is SVGAGI (reference sequence). The ends were cut back, 0 bases at V and 1 base at J, with 12 bases in the middle. CDR3 length: 16 residues. This chain's CDR3 is CASSYSSGNRNTEAFF. The CDR3 DNA follows: TGTGCCAGCAGTTACTCCTCAGGGAATAGGAACACTGAAGCTTTCTTT.